This T cell receptor (beta chain) appears in the sequencing data of a study of graft-versus-host responses after intestinal transplantation. Findings and caveats of the study: GvH clonotypes were identified within recipient marrow, with a subset emerging first in ileum or blood.

Irradiated stimulators labeled with violet dye, around 200,000 in number, were plated with around 200,000 CFSE-labeled responders. Responder CD3+CD4+ and CD3+CD8+ cells that were proliferating and CFSE-low were sorted after the reaction. Trimming cost V 3 bases and J 4 bases, with 4 bases left between them. Germline V gene data show CDR1 as SEHNR and CDR2 as FQNEAQ (reference sequence). The CDR3 contains 11 residues. The protocol was immunoSEQ multiplex PCR, while the TCRdb copy is restricted to in-frame clones and leaves out a portion. The top ten clones hold under 2% of a sample with around 10,000 clones, roughly 31% of them seen once. By its share, this clone is medium-sized (0.01 to 0.1%).

Material: alloreactive CD4+ T cells from a mixed lymphocyte reaction culture, obtained before transplantation. The subset was: CFSE-low proliferating T cells sorted from approximately six-day pre-transplant mixed lymphocyte reaction (GvH or HvG direction). This TCR came from a human patient who was an organ donor for intestinal transplantation. The chain links TRBV7-9 to TRBJ2-7; D not resolved. CDR3 loop: CASSFIYEQYF. The CDR3 region has the DNA TGTGCCAGCAGCTTCATTTACGAGCAGTACTTC.